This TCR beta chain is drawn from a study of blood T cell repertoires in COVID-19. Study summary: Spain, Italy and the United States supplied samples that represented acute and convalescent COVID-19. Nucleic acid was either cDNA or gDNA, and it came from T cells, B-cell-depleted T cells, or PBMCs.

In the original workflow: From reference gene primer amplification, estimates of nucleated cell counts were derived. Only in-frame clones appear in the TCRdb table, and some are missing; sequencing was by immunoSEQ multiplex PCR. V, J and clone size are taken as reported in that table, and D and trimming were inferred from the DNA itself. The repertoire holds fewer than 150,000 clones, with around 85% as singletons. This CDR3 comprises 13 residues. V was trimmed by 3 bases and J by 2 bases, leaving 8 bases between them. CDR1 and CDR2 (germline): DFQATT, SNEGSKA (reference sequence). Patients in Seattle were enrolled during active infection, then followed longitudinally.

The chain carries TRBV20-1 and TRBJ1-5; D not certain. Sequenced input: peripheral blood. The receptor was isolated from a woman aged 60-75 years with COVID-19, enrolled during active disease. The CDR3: CSASVVGNQPQHF. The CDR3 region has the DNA TGCAGTGCTAGTGTCGTAGGCAATCAGCCCCAGCATTTT.